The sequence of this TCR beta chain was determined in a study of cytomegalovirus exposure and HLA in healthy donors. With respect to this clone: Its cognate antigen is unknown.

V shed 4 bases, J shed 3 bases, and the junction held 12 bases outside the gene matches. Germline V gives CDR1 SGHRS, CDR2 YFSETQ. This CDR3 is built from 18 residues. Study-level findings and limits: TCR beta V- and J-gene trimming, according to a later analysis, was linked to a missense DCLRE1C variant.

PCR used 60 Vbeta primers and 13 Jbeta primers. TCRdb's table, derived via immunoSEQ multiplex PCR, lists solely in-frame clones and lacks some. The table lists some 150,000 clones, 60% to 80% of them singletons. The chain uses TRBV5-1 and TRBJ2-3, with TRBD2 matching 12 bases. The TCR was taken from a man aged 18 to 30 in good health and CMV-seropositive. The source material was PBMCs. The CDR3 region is CASSLETSGRIGTDTQYF. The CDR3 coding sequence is TGCGCCAGCAGCCTGGAAACTAGCGGGAGGATTGGGACAGATACGCAGTATTTT.